This entry lists 9 T cell receptor beta chains sequenced from one sample in a study of control samples from healthy donors and cancer patients. Profiling relied on immunoSEQ multiplex PCR, and the TCRdb table lists in-frame clones only, not all of them. The table includes around 250,000 clones, around 79% detected once. The sample comprised PBMCs. The receptors were sampled from a woman aged 55-70 years with lung cancer.

This clone has a single count. The rearrangement joins TRBV6-5 to TRBJ2-1; TRBD1 agrees at 8 bases. Germline loops: CDR1 MNHEY, CDR2 SVGAGI. There are 15 residues in the CDR3. Trimming took 6 bases from V and 8 from J; bases not matched to a gene: 12. In nucleotides, the CDR3 is TGTGCCAGCAGCGACAAAGGACAGGGAACCGATGAGCAGTTCTTC. This codes for CASSDKGQGTDEQFF.

J is TRBJ1-1 and V is TRBV28; tentatively, D is TRBD1 (5 bases). The V gene lost 1 base and the J gene lost 6 bases, with 15 bases spanning the gap. This CDR3 region has 15 residues. Per the germline V gene, CDR1 is MDHEN and CDR2 is SYDVKM. The CDR3: CASSLLSQGGPEAFF. CDR3 nucleotides: TGTGCCAGCAGTTTATTAAGCCAGGGAGGTCCTGAAGCTTTCTTT.

V usage is TRBV21-1 and J usage is TRBJ2-5; TRBD2 is the table's D call, not checked against the DNA. TRBV21-1 is a pseudogene. The CDR3 extends over 19 amino acids. The CDR3 protein is CASSKALSTSGGLQETQYF. In DNA form, the CDR3 reads TGTGCCAGCAGCAAAGCGCTTTCGACTAGCGGGGGCCTCCAAGAGACCCAGTACTTC.

This clone was recorded a few times. The chain has TRBV14 and TRBJ1-2; weak D call: TRBD1 (5 bases). The V end lost 5 bases, the J end lost 0 bases, and 22 bases lay between the germline ends. The CDR3 sequence is 18 residues long. CDR1 and CDR2 from the germline V gene are SGHDN and FVKESK. CDR3 DNA sequence: TGTGCCAGCAGCATCAAATACCCGGGACGTACGGCTAACTATGGCTACACCTTC. It yields the protein CASSIKYPGRTANYGYTF.

As to this clone: The sample contains more than one DNA sequence encoding this CDR3. The chain carries TRBV5-1 and TRBJ1-2, with 8 bases aligning to TRBD1. V shed 0 bases, J shed 8 bases, and the junction held 6 bases outside the gene matches. This CDR3 has 14 amino acids. Germline V gene sequence: CDR1 SGHRS, CDR2 YFSETQ. CDR3 DNA: TGCGCCAGCAGCTTGGGAACAGGGGGAGAGGGCTACACCTTC. It specifies CASSLGTGGEGYTF.

The chain carries TRBV3-1 (or the pseudogene TRBV3-2) and TRBJ2-7, with D hard to call. CDR3 length equals 12 residues. The V end lost 3 bases, the J end lost 1 base, and 4 bases lay between the germline ends. CDR1 LGHDT and CDR2 YNNKEL come from the germline V gene (reference sequence). The CDR3 region has the DNA TGTGCCAGCAGCCAGCGGTCCTACGAGCAGTACTTC. The encoded protein is CASSQRSYEQYF.

The chain carries TRBV5-4 and TRBJ1-1; the match to TRBD1 covers 9 bases. The germline gives CDR1 SGHNT, CDR2 YYREEE (reference sequence). CDR3 length: 14 residues. V trimming: 4 bases; J trimming: 13 bases; junction bases outside the gene matches: 14. CDR3 in amino acids: CASSIDRGSGRGFF. The DNA of the CDR3 is TGTGCCAGCAGCATAGACAGGGGGAGTGGGAGAGGTTTCTTT.

The chain employs TRBV27 and TRBJ1-5; the D is unclear. CDR1 is MNHEY, CDR2 SMNVEV, per germline (reference sequence). Trimming cost V 4 bases and J 4 bases, with 5 bases left between them. CDR3 length equals 12 residues. In nucleotides, the CDR3 is TGTGCCAGCAGTTCGATAAATCAGCCCCAGCATTTT. Residues: CASSSINQPQHF.

This chain joins TRBV11-2 and TRBJ1-1; D ambiguous. The CDR3 is 14 residues long. V dropped 2 bases and J dropped 1 base, with 8 bases sitting between them. Germline-derived CDR1 and CDR2 are SGHAT and FQNNGV. The CDR3 DNA follows: TGTGCCAGCAGCTTAACTCAGTCGAACACTGAAGCTTTCTTT. This sequence encodes CASSLTQSNTEAFF.